Given below is one TCR beta chain in context. Its binding antigen is unknown. The record has no base qualities; no much larger clone is one base away. The sample holds other DNA sequences that translate to the same CDR3. The data belong to a study of blood T cell repertoires in COVID-19 (dated by TCRdb to about 2020). Looking at the study overall: Collaborator samples came from the United States, Italy and Spain and covered acute and convalescent phases of COVID-19. The material from the prospective study consisted of cDNA or gDNA derived from T cells, B-cell-depleted T cells, or PBMCs. The repertoires were made available in a free public database intended to serve as a resource for research on the immune response to SARS-CoV-2. Where available, HLA class I and class II types were taken from metadata supplied by the sample provider and were not determined by assay-based typing. Samples were obtained from the ongoing ImmuneRACE study (first 160 participants) and from some 1,200 subjects provided by 6 global collaborators. Sample metadata almost always included a de-identified subject ID, COVID-19 status, age in years and sex. The dataset comprised deeply sampled blood TCRbeta repertoires from subjects exposed to, actively infected with, or recovered from COVID-19.

Whole blood was collected in K2EDTA tubes by collaborating institutions according to the institutions' own protocols. For TCRbeta analysis, collaborators shipped samples as frozen whole blood, isolated PBMCs, or DNA extracted from either of those sample types. The germline V gene specifies KGHDR as CDR1 and SFDVKD as CDR2. Trimmed from V: 4 bases; trimmed from J: 4 bases; junction bases lacking a gene match: 5. Its CDR3 holds 16 amino acids, cysteine through phenylalanine. Only the CDR3 DNA is retained, 48 bases long and in frame from the first base. TCRbeta CDR3 regions were amplified from genomic DNA by means of the immunoSEQ Assay, a bias-controlled multiplex PCR. Concerning the study's data processing: The number of nucleated cells in each sample was estimated by amplification of reference gene primers within the assay. To quantify the absolute abundance of each unique TCRbeta CDR3 rearrangement, sequence reads were collapsed and filtered. For each sample, productive Simpson clonality was calculated as the square root of Simpson's diversity index across productive rearrangements. TCRdb provides this immuneACCESS table in a form limited to in-frame rearrangements. Some clones are lacking; in checked studies, under half of them reflect an unresolved V gene, and why the rest are absent is not known. The DNA gave D and trimming, while V, J and clone size come from that table. For this sample the table gives approximately 100,000 clones, of which around 85% were detected only once. The ten largest clones add up to around 1.9% of the sample.

On the study overall, not on this receptor specifically: How much clinical and demographic metadata was included differed by source and by participant, and the metadata was provided uncurated.

The receptor comes from a woman between 65 and 79 years old with active or convalescent COVID-19. Sample: peripheral blood. The V gene is TRBV24-1 and the J gene is TRBJ2-1, with 11 bases matching TRBD2. The nucleotide sequence reads TGTGCCACCAGTGACCCAACTAGCGGGGGATACAATGAGCAGTTCTTC. It is translated as CATSDPTSGGYNEQFF.